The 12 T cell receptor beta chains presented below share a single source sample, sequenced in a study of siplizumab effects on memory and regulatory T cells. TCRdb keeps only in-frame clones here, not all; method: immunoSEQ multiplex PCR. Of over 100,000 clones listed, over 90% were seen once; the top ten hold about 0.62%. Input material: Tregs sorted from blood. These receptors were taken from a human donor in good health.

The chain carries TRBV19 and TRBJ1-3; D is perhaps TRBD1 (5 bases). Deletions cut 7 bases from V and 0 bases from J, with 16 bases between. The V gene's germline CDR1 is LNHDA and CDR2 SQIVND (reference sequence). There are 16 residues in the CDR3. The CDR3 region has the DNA TGTGCCAGTAAGTGGCGGAGACAGTTCTCTGGAAACACCATATATTTT. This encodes CASKWRRQFSGNTIYF.

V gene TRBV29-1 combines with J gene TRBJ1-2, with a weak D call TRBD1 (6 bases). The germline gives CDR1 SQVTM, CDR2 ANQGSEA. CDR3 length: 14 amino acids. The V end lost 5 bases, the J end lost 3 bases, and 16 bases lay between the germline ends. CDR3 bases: TGCAGCGTTCTAGGGGGGGCGGGACACTATGGCTACACCTTC. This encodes CSVLGGAGHYGYTF.

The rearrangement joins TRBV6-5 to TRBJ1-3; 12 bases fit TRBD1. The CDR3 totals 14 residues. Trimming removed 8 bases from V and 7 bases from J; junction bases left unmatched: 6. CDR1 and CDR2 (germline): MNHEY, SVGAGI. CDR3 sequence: CASYGTGGLNTIYF. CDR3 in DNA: TGTGCCAGCTACGGGACAGGGGGCCTCAACACCATATATTTT.

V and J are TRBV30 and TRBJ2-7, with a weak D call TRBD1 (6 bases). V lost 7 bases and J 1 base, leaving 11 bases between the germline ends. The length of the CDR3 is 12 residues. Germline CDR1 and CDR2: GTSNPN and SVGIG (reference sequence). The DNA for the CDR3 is TGTGCCTCCAAAACAGGGTCCTACGAGCAGTACTTC. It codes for CASKTGSYEQYF.

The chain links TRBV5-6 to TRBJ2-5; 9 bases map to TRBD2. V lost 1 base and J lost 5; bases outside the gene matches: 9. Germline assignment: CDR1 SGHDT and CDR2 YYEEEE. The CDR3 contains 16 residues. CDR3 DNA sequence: TGTGCCAGCAGCTTGCTTCCGCGGGAGGGCCGGGAGACCCAGTACTTC. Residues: CASSLLPREGRETQYF.

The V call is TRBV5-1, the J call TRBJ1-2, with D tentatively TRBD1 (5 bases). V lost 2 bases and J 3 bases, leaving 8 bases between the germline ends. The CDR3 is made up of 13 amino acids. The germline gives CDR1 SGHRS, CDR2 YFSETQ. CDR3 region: CASSFMGDYGYTF. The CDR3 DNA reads TGCGCCAGCAGCTTCATGGGGGACTATGGCTACACCTTC.

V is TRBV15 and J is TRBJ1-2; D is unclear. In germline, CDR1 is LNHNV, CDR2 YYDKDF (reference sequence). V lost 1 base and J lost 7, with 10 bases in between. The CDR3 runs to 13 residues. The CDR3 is CATSRVEGSGYTF. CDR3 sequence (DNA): TGTGCCACCAGCAGAGTTGAGGGCTCTGGCTACACCTTC.

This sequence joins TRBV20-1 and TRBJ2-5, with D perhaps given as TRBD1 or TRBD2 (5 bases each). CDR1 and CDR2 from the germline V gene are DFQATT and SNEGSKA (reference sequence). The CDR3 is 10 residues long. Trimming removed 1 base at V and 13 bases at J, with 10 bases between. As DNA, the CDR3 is TGCAGTGCTAGAGCGGGACGATCGTACTTC. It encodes CSARAGRSYF.

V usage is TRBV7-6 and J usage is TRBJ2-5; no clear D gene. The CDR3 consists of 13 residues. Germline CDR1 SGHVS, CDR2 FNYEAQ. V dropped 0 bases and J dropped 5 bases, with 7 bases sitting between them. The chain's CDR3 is CASSLAHGETQYF. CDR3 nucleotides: TGTGCCAGCAGCTTAGCACATGGGGAGACCCAGTACTTC.

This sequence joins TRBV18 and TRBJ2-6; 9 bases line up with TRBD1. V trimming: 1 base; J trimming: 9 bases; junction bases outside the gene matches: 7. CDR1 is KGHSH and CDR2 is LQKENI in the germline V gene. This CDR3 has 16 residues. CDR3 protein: CASSPRDRVNGNVLTF. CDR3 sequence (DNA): TGTGCCAGCTCACCACGGGACAGGGTTAACGGCAACGTCCTGACTTTC.

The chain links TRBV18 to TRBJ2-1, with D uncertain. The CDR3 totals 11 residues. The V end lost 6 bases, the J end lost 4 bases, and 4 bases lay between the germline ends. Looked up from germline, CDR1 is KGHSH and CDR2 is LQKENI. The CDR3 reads CASSPYNEQFF. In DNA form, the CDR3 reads TGTGCCAGCTCGCCTTACAATGAGCAGTTCTTC.

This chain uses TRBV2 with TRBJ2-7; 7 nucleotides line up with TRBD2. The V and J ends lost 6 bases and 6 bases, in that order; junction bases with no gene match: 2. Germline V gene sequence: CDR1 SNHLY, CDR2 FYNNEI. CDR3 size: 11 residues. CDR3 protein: CASRGGSEQYF. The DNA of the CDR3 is TGTGCCAGCAGGGGGGGGTCCGAGCAGTACTTC.